This T cell receptor beta chain is from a study of cytomegalovirus exposure and HLA in healthy donors. Study-wide points: Cytomegalovirus association was assigned to 150 to 200 TCR beta chains. Relative to equally common others, HLA-associated TCR beta chains showed greater clonal expansion in a later analysis.

The PCR was carried out with 60 Vbeta primers and 13 Jbeta primers. In the authors' methods: The authors later counted roughly 79 million unique TCR beta chains, some 9.9 million of them shared. Libraries were prepared by immunoSEQ multiplex PCR; TCRdb keeps only in-frame clonotypes and omits some of them. V and J calls and clone size are given by that table; D and trimming were obtained from the DNA. The table includes 150,000 to 190,000 clones, around 74% detected once. The CDR3 spans 16 residues. The germline gives CDR1 MGHRA, CDR2 YSYEKL. V was trimmed by 4 bases and J by 1 base, leaving 16 bases between them. On this clone: Its antigen remains unknown.

The rearrangement joins TRBV4-1 to TRBJ1-1; D not resolved. This sequence was found in a man between 18 and 35 years old in good health and CMV-seronegative. Sequencing was performed on PBMCs. CDR3 residues: CASSPRPGYENTEAFF. Here the CDR3 DNA reads TGCGCCAGCAGCCCCCGTCCGGGTTACGAGAACACTGAAGCTTTCTTT.